The sequence of this TCR beta chain was determined in a study of OX40 agonist ivuxolimab in advanced cancers. Study-wide context: Among those enrolled, mean age was about 63 years (range roughly 23 to 79) and 82.7% were male.

Study-level results: Patients who responded partially at 0.1-3.0 mg/kg showed clonal expansion ranking among the lowest. Circulating CD4+ and CD8+ T cells showed clonal expansion by week 6 at 0.1 to 3.0 mg/kg.

Profiling relied on immunoSEQ multiplex PCR, and the TCRdb table lists in-frame clones only, not all of them. This table holds about 29,000 clones, 85% to 95% found once. This CDR3 has 15 residues. V lost 1 base to trimming and J lost 4 bases, with 13 bases between them. Looked up from germline, CDR1 is LGHNA and CDR2 is YSLEER. In regard to this clone: Its specificity is not known.

V is TRBV4-3 and J is TRBJ1-2; no clear D. This TCR was sampled from an adult with an advanced solid tumor such as melanoma, head and neck, liver or kidney cancer. The source was CD4+ or CD8+ T cells sorted from blood, collected in a trial of the OX40 agonist ivuxolimab. CDR3 bases: TGCGCCAGCAGCCAAGCTCGCAGCTCCCGCTATGGCTACACCTTC. This codes for CASSQARSSRYGYTF.